These 5 T cell receptor beta chains were sequenced from one sample in a study of blood T cell repertoires in COVID-19. TCRdb keeps only in-frame clones here, not all; method: immunoSEQ multiplex PCR. The sample holds under 500,000 clones; about 89% are singletons and the top ten take approximately 4.3%. Sequenced sample: peripheral blood. The receptor source for this set is a woman in her twenties or thirties with acute or convalescent COVID-19.

This clone occurred a few times. The genes are TRBV2 and TRBJ2-2, with 8 bases fitting TRBD1. Unmatched junction bases numbered 8, after V lost 7 bases and J lost 1 base. The germline CDR1 and CDR2 sequences are SNHLY and FYNNEI. CDR3 length: 16 amino acids. For the CDR3, the DNA is TGTGCCAGCAATAACCCCGGGACAGGGAACACCGGGGAGCTGTTTTTT. This sequence encodes CASNNPGTGNTGELFF.

Only one count was recorded for this clone. The chain uses TRBV7-3 and TRBJ2-1; D might be TRBD2 (5 bases). Trimming took 4 bases from V and 10 from J, leaving 11 bases between them. CDR1 is SGHTA and CDR2 is FQGTGA in the germline V gene. The CDR3 covers 12 residues. DNA for the CDR3: TGTGCCAGCAGCTCTCGGAGCGGCGAGCAGTTCTTC. Translation: CASSSRSGEQFF. Together with reference TRBV7-3 and TRBJ2-1, the CDR3 gives the full variable domain: GAGVSQTPSNKVTEKGKYVELRCDPISGHTALYWYRQSLGQGPEFLIYFQGTGAADDSGLPNDRFFAVRPEGSVSTLKIQRTERGDSAVYLCASSSRSGEQFFGPGTRLTVL.

The chain is built from TRBV7-9 and TRBJ1-2; possibly TRBD1 for D (6 bases). CDR3 size: 14 residues. Trimming left V 4 bases short and J 7 bases short, with 16 bases between. Germline loops: CDR1 SEHNR, CDR2 FQNEAQ (reference sequence). The CDR3, as DNA: TGTGCCAGCAGCTCCGAGGGGGGGAACCTTGGCTACACCTTC. It specifies CASSSEGGNLGYTF. Filled out from reference TRBV7-9 and TRBJ1-2, the complete variable domain reads DTGVSQNPRHKITKRGQNVTFRCDPISEHNRLYWYRQTLGQGPEFLTYFQNEAQLEKSRLLSDRFSAERPKGSFSTLEIQRTEQGDSAMYLCASSSEGGNLGYTFGSGTRLTVV.

The CDR3 spells CAWSPNSYEQYF. Here the CDR3 DNA reads TGTGCCTGGAGCCCCAACTCCTACGAGCAGTACTTC. The chain combines TRBV30 with TRBJ2-7; D gene ambiguous. The CDR3 is made up of 12 amino acids. V lost 3 bases to trimming and J lost 0 bases, with 6 bases between them. CDR1 GTSNPN and CDR2 SVGIG come from the germline V gene (reference sequence). The full variable domain, completed using reference TRBV30 and TRBJ2-7, is SQTIHQWPATLVQPVGSPLSLECTVEGTSNPNLYWYRQAAGRGLQLLFYSVGIGQISSEVPQNLSASRPQDRQFILSSKKLLLSDSGFYLCAWSPNSYEQYFGPGTRLTVT.

The rearrangement joins TRBV29-1 to TRBJ2-5; possible D gene TRBD1, 6 bases. This CDR3 is 15 amino acids long. CDR1 and CDR2 from the germline V gene are SQVTM and ANQGSEA. Trimming shortened V by 5 bases and J by 2 bases, and 18 bases separated the two germline ends. The CDR3 DNA sequence: TGCAGCGTTCATTCGACAGGACGTTTTCAAGAGACCCAGTACTTC. Protein sequence: CSVHSTGRFQETQYF.